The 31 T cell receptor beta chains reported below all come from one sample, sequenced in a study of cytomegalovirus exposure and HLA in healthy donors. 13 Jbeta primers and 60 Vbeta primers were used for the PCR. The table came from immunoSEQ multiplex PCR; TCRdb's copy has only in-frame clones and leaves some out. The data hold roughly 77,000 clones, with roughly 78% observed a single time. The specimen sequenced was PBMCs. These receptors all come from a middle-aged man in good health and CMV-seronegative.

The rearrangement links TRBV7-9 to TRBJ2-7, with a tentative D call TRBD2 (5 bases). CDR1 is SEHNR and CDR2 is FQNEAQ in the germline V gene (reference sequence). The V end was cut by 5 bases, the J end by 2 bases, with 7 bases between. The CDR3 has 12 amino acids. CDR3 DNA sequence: TGTGCCAGCAGCCCCGGGGCCTACGAGCAGTACTTC. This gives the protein CASSPGAYEQYF. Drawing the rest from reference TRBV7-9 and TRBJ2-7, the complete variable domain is DTGVSQNPRHKITKRGQNVTFRCDPISEHNRLYWYRQTLGQGPEFLTYFQNEAQLEKSRLLSDRFSAERPKGSFSTLEIQRTEQGDSAMYLCASSPGAYEQYFGPGTRLTVT.

This CDR3 is CASTLLPGQGTEKLFF. CDR3 DNA: TGTGCCAGCACCCTTCTACCGGGACAGGGGACCGAAAAACTGTTTTTT. This chain uses TRBV7-8 with TRBJ1-4, with 10 positions matching TRBD1. CDR1 is SGHVS and CDR2 is FQNEAQ in the germline V gene. There are 16 residues in the CDR3. Trimming cost V 7 bases and J 8 bases; bases outside gene matches: 13.

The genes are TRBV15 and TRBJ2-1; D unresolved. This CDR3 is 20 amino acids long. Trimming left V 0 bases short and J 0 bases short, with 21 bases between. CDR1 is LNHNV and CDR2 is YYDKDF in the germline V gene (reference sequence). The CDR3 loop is CATSRDSGALAPGSYNEQFF. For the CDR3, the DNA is TGTGCCACCAGCAGAGATAGTGGCGCGTTGGCGCCGGGCTCCTACAATGAGCAGTTCTTC. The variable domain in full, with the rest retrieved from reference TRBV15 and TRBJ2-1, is DAMVIQNPRYQVTQFGKPVTLSCSQTLNHNVMYWYQQKSSQAPKLLFHYYDKDFNNEADTPDNFQSRRPNTSFCFLDIRSPGLGDTAMYLCATSRDSGALAPGSYNEQFFGPGTRLTVL.

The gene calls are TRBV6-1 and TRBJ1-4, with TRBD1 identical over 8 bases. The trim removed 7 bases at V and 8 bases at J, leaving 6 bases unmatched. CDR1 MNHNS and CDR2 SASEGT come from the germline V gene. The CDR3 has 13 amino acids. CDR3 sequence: CASKTGGVEKLFF. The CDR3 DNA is TGTGCCAGCAAAACAGGGGGAGTAGAAAAACTGTTTTTT.

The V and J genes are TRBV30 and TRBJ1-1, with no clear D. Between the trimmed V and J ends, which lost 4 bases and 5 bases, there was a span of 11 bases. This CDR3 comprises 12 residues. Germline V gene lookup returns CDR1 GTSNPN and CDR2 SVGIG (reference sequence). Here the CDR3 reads CAWIEGRTEAFF. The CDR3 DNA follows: TGTGCCTGGATCGAGGGTCGGACTGAAGCTTTCTTT.

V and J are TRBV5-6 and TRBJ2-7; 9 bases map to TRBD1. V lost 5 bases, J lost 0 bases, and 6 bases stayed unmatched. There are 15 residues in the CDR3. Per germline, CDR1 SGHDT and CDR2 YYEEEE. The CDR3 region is CASRPGTGSSYEQYF. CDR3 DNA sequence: TGTGCCAGCAGGCCTGGGACAGGGAGCTCCTACGAGCAGTACTTC.

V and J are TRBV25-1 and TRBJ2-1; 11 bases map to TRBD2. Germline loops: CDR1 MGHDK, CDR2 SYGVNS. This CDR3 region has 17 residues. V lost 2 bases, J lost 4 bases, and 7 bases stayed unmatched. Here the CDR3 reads CASSERTSGRGYNEQFF. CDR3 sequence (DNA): TGTGCCAGCAGTGAACGTACTAGCGGGAGAGGGTACAATGAGCAGTTCTTC.

The CDR3 region is CASSLVVAGTYNEQFF. In DNA form, the CDR3 reads TGCGCCAGCAGCTTGGTCGTAGCGGGGACCTACAATGAGCAGTTCTTC. The V call is TRBV5-1, the J call TRBJ2-1; 8 bases are a match to TRBD2. The germline gives CDR1 SGHRS, CDR2 YFSETQ. This CDR3 is built from 16 residues. V trimming: 0 bases; J trimming: 2 bases; junction bases outside the gene matches: 4.

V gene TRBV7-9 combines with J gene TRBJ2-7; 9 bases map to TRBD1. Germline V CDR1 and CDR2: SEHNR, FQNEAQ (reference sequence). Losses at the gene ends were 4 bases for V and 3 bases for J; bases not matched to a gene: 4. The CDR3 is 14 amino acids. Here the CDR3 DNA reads TGTGCCAGCAGCTCGACAGGGGGGAACTACGAGCAGTACTTC. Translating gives CASSSTGGNYEQYF.

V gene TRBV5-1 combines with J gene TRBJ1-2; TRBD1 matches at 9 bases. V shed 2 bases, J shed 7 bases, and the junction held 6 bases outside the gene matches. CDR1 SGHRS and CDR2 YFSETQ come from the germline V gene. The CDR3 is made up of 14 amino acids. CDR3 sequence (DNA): TGCGCCAGCAGCTTCGACAGGGGGGAGGGTGGCTACACCTTC. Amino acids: CASSFDRGEGGYTF. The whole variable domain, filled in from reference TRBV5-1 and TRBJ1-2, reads KAGVTQTPRYLIKTRGQQVTLSCSPISGHRSVSWYQQTPGQGLQFLFEYFSETQRNKGNFPGRFSGRQFSNSRSEMNVSTLELGDSALYLCASSFDRGEGGYTFGSGTRLTVV.

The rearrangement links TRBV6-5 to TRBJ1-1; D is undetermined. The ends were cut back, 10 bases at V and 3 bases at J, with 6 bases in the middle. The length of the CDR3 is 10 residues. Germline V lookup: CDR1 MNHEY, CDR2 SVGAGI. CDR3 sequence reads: CATGDTEAFF. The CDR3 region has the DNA TGTGCCACCGGGGACACTGAAGCTTTCTTT.

CDR3 bases: TGTGCCAGCAGTTACTCGAGAGACGGGTTCAATGAGCAGTTCTTC. It specifies CASSYSRDGFNEQFF. The chain combines TRBV6-5 with TRBJ2-1, with D unresolved. CDR1 and CDR2 (germline): MNHEY, SVGAGI. The CDR3 sequence is 15 residues long. V gave up 0 bases and J gave up 6 bases, with 12 bases separating them.

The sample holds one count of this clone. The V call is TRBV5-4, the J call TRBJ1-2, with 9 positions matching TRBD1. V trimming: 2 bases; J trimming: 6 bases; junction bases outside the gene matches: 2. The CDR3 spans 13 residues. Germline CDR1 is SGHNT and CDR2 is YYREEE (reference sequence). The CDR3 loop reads CASSLRQGDGYTF. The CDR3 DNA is TGTGCCAGCAGCTTAAGACAGGGGGATGGCTACACCTTC.

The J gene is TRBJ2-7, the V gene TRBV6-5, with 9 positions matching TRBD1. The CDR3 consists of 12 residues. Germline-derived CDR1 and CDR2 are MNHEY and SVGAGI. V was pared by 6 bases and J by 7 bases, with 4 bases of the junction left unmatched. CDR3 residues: CASRQGAGEQYF. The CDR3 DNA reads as TGTGCCAGCAGACAGGGGGCGGGTGAGCAGTACTTC.

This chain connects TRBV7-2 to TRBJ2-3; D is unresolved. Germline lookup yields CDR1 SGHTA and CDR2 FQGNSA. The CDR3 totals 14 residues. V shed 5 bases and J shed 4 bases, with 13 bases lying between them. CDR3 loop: CASSTLMGPDTQYF. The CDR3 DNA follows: TGTGCCAGCAGCACCTTGATGGGCCCAGATACGCAGTATTTT.

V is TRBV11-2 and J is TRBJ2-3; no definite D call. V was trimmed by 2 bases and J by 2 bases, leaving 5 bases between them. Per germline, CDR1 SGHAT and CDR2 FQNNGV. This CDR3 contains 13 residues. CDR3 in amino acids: CASSLSYTDTQYF. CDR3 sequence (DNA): TGTGCCAGCAGCTTATCTTACACAGATACGCAGTATTTT.

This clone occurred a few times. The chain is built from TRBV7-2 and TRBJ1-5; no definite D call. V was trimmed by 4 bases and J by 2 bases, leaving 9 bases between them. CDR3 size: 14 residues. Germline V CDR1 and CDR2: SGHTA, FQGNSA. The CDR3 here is CASSSRHGNQPQHF. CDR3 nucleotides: TGTGCCAGCAGCTCCAGACACGGCAATCAGCCCCAGCATTTT.

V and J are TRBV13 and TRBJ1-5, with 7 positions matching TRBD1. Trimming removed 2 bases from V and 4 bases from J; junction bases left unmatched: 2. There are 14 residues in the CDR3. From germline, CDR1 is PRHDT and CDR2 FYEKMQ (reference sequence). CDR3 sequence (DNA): TGTGCCAGCAGCTTATCGGGACAGAATCAGCCCCAGCATTTT. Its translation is CASSLSGQNQPQHF.

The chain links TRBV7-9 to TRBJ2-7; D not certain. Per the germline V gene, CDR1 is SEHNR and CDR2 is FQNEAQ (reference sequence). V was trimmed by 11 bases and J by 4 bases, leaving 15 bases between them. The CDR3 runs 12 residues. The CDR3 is CALGSTGYEQYF. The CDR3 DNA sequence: TGTGCCCTCGGAAGTACGGGTTACGAGCAGTACTTC.

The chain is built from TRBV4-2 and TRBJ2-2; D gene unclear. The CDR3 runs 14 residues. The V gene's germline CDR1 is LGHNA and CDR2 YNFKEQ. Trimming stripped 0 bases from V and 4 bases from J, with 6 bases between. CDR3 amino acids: CASSQEDITGELFF. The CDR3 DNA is TGTGCCAGCAGCCAAGAAGACATCACCGGGGAGCTGTTTTTT.

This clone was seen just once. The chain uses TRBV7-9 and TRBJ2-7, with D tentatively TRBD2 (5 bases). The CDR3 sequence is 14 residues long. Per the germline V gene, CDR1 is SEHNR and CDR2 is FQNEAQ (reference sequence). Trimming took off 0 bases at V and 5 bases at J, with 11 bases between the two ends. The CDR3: CASSLAKTGNEQYF. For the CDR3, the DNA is TGTGCCAGCAGCTTAGCGAAAACGGGAAACGAGCAGTACTTC.

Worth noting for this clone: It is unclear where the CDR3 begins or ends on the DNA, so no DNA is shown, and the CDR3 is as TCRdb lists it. This CDR3 is CASSKFALGTGNEKLFF. The chain carries TRBV21-1 and TRBJ1-4; TRBD1 is the table's D call, not checked against the DNA. TRBV21-1 is classified as a pseudogene. The CDR3 comprises 17 residues, both ends counted.

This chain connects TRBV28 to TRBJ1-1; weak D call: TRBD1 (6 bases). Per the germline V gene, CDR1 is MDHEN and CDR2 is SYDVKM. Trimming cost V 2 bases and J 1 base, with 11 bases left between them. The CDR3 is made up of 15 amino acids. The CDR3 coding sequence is TGTGCCAGCAGTTTAGCGGTGGGGGCGAACACTGAAGCTTTCTTT. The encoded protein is CASSLAVGANTEAFF. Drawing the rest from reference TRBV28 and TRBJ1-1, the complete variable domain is DVKVTQSSRYLVKRTGEKVFLECVQDMDHENMFWYRQDPGLGLRLIYFSYDVKMKEKGDIPEGYSVSREKKERFSLILESASTNQTSMYLCASSLAVGANTEAFFGQGTRLTVV.

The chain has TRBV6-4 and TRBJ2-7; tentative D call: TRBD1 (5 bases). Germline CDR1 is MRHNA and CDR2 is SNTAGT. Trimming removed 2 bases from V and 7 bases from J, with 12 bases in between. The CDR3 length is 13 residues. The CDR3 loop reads CASSDLLRTEQYF. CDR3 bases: TGTGCCAGCAGTGACCTGTTGAGGACAGAGCAGTACTTC.

The chain's CDR3 is CASSGSGTGNQPQHF. The CDR3 DNA follows: TGTGCCAGCAGTGGGTCCGGGACAGGGAATCAGCCCCAGCATTTT. The V gene is TRBV2, the J gene TRBJ1-5; TRBD1 matches 9 bases. The length of the CDR3 is 15 residues. Per the germline V gene, CDR1 is SNHLY and CDR2 is FYNNEI. With 4 bases clipped from V and 4 bases from J, the junction kept 5 bases outside the gene matches.

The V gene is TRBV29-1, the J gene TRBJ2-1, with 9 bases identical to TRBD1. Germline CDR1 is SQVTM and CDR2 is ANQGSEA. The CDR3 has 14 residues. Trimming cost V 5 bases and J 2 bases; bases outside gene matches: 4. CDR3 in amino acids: CSVPGDRAYNEQFF. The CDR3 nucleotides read TGCAGCGTTCCGGGGGACAGGGCCTACAATGAGCAGTTCTTC.

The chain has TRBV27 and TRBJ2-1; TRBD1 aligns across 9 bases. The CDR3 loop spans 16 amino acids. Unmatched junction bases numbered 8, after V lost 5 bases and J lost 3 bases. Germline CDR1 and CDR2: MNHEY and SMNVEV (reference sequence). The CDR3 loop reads CASSLYRDRVYNEQFF. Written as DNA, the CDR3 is TGTGCCAGCAGTCTCTATCGGGACAGGGTCTACAATGAGCAGTTCTTC.

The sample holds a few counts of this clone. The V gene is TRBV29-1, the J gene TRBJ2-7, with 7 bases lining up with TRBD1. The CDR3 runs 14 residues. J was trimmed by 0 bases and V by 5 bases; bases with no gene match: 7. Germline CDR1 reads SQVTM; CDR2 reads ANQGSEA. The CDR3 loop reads CSVFDRDLSYEQYF. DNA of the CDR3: TGCAGCGTTTTTGACAGGGACCTCTCCTACGAGCAGTACTTC.

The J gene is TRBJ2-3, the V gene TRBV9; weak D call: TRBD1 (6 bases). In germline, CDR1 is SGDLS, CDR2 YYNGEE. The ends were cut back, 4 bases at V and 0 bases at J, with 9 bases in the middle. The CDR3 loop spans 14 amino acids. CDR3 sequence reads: CASSWTDSTDTQYF. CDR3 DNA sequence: TGTGCCAGCAGCTGGACAGACAGCACAGATACGCAGTATTTT.

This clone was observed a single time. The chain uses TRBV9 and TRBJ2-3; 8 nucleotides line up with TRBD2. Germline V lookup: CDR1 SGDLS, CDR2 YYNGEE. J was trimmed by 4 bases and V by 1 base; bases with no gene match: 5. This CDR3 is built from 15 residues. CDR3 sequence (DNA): TGTGCCAGCAGCGTATCACTAGCGGAGTCAGATACGCAGTATTTT. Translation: CASSVSLAESDTQYF.

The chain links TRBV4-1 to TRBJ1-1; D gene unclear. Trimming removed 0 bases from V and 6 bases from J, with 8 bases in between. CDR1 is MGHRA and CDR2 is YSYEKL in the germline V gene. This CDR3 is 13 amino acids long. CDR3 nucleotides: TGCGCCAGCAGCCAAGATTTAGCCGCTGAAGCTTTCTTT. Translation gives CASSQDLAAEAFF.